Reported below is one T cell receptor beta chain. Its antigen remains unknown. The sample comes from a study of cytomegalovirus exposure and HLA in healthy donors. Overall study findings and caveats: No immune exposure information besides CMV serostatus was available. Sequencing depth across donors, presence/absence analyses assumed, was roughly uniform.

60 Vbeta and 13 Jbeta primers were used in PCR. The assay was immunoSEQ multiplex PCR, and TCRdb's table has in-frame clones only and misses some. The data show under 150,000 clones, approximately 83% seen once. This receptor was identified in a male donor in good health and CMV-seronegative. Sequenced input: PBMCs.

The CDR3 region is CASSSTVGVDLQYNEQFF. CDR3 coding DNA: TGTGCCAGCAGCTCCACTGTAGGAGTCGATCTACAATACAATGAGCAGTTCTTC. V usage is TRBV13 and J usage is TRBJ2-1; D is unresolved. The CDR3 runs 18 residues. V lost 4 bases and J 4 bases, leaving 23 bases between the germline ends. Per the germline V gene, CDR1 is PRHDT and CDR2 is FYEKMQ (reference sequence).